The 25 T cell receptor beta chains in this list originate from one sample, sequenced in a study of blood T cells in healthy people across ages. It was with a sample-barcoded 5' primer and a J-beta primer mix that a second PCR of roughly 7 to 12 cycles was run. TCRdb independently ran MiXCR on the 5' RACE reads; one entry per CDR3 protein. In the table there are about 1.5 million distinct CDR3 sequences, approximately 39% of which are singletons. The specimen sequenced was blood. These receptors were taken from a woman aged 18 to 35 in good health.

This chain joins TRBV6-2 or TRBV6-3 and TRBJ2-1; D unresolved. Trimming stripped 11 bases from V and 4 bases from J, with 24 bases between. The CDR3 runs 16 residues. CDR1 and CDR2 (germline): MNHEY, SVGEGT. Here the CDR3 reads CAGMSGPAPGYNEQFF. The CDR3 region has the DNA TGTGCCGGCATGAGTGGTCCGGCCCCCGGGTACAATGAGCAGTTCTTC.

The J gene is TRBJ1-4, the V gene TRBV29-1; unclear D gene. Trimming shortened V by 3 bases and J by 4 bases, and 3 bases separated the two germline ends. Looked up from germline, CDR1 is SQVTM and CDR2 is ANQGSEA. This CDR3 is 11 amino acids long. The CDR3 protein is CSVEVNEKLFF. The CDR3 region has the DNA TGCAGCGTTGAGGTTAATGAAAAACTGTTTTTT.

This clonotype was picked up a small number of times. V usage is TRBV6-1 and J usage is TRBJ2-7; D may be TRBD1 or TRBD2 (6 bases each). The CDR3 runs to 15 residues. Germline V lookup: CDR1 MNHNS, CDR2 SASEGT. The V end lost 7 bases, the J end lost 0 bases, and 16 bases lay between the germline ends. The CDR3 DNA reads TGTGCCAGCACCCACGGGGGCGTTAGCTCCTACGAGCAGTACTTC. Translating gives CASTHGGVSSYEQYF.

V is TRBV2 and J is TRBJ1-5, with 7 bases identical to TRBD1. In germline, CDR1 is SNHLY, CDR2 FYNNEI. This CDR3 region has 15 residues. V gave up 7 bases and J gave up 4 bases; unmatched junction bases: 10. The CDR3 here is CASTWGGGVNQPQHF. DNA of the CDR3: TGTGCCAGCACCTGGGGAGGGGGCGTAAATCAGCCCCAGCATTTT. Full variable domain (remainder filled in from reference TRBV2 and TRBJ1-5): EPEVTQTPSHQVTQMGQEVILRCVPISNHLYFYWYRQILGQKVEFLVSFYNNEISEKSEIFDDQFSVERPDGSNFTLKIRSTKLEDSAMYFCASTWGGGVNQPQHFGDGTRLSIL.

This sequence joins TRBV12-3 or TRBV12-4 and TRBJ2-5, with 7 nucleotides matching TRBD1. Gene TRBJ2-7 matches the end of the DNA better, so the J call may be wrong. The CDR3 covers 14 residues. CDR3 sequence reads: CASSSGQEAYEQYF. For the CDR3, the DNA is TGTGCCAGCAGTTCCGGACAGGAGGCTTACGAGCAGTACTTC.

The chain couples TRBV6-2 or TRBV6-3 to TRBJ1-5, with unresolved D. Trimming cost V 2 bases and J 3 bases, with 11 bases left between them. Germline CDR1 is MNHEY and CDR2 is SVGEGT. This CDR3 is built from 15 residues. Here the CDR3 reads CASSYSPRSNQPQHF. The CDR3 bases are TGTGCCAGCAGTTACAGTCCCAGATCCAATCAGCCCCAGCATTTT.

This chain links TRBV10-2 with TRBJ2-7; D possibly corresponds to TRBD2 (5 bases). Trimming left V 6 bases short and J 3 bases short, with 12 bases between. Germline CDR1 is WSHSY and CDR2 is SAAADI. The CDR3 length is 13 residues. As DNA, the CDR3 is TGCGCCAGCAGGGAAACTAGTGACTACGAGCAGTACTTC. Translating gives CASRETSDYEQYF.

The rearrangement links TRBV7-9 to TRBJ2-1, with D perhaps TRBD2 (6 bases). The germline V and J ends were trimmed by 7 bases and 8 bases, with 15 bases remaining between them. Germline V gene data show CDR1 as SEHNR and CDR2 as FQNEAQ (reference sequence). The CDR3 is made up of 13 amino acids. CDR3 region: CASTRPSEDEQFF. The CDR3 DNA reads TGTGCCAGCACAAGGCCTAGCGAGGATGAGCAGTTCTTC. The variable domain in full, completed from reference TRBV7-9 and TRBJ2-1, reads DTGVSQNPRHKITKRGQNVTFRCDPISEHNRLYWYRQTLGQGPEFLTYFQNEAQLEKSRLLSDRFSAERPKGSFSTLEIQRTEQGDSAMYLCASTRPSEDEQFFGPGTRLTVL.

The chain carries TRBV13 and TRBJ1-4; D is possibly TRBD1 (5 bases). The CDR3 runs to 15 residues. V dropped 3 bases and J dropped 9 bases, with 17 bases sitting between them. Per the germline V gene, CDR1 is PRHDT and CDR2 is FYEKMQ (reference sequence). The DNA of the CDR3 is TGTGCCAGCAGCTTCCGGGGACCTAACTCAAAAAAACTGTTTTTT. Its protein product is CASSFRGPNSKKLFF.

The V and J genes are TRBV6-2 or TRBV6-3 and TRBJ2-4; D is possibly TRBD1 or TRBD2 (5 bases each). In germline, CDR1 is MNHEY, CDR2 SVGEGT. Trimming removed 0 bases from V and 0 bases from J, with 15 bases in between. This CDR3 region has 18 residues. The CDR3 here is CASSYSGPALLAKNIQYF. CDR3 sequence (DNA): TGTGCCAGCAGTTACTCGGGACCCGCTCTACTAGCCAAAAACATTCAGTACTTC.

The V call is TRBV27, the J call TRBJ1-1; D is undetermined. V lost 8 bases, J lost 5 bases, and 12 bases lay in between. Germline CDR1 MNHEY, CDR2 SMNVEV (reference sequence). The CDR3 has 12 amino acids. The CDR3 region is CASGRMGTEAFF. DNA of the CDR3: TGTGCCAGCGGCCGGATGGGGACTGAAGCTTTCTTT.

The chain recombines TRBV20-1 with TRBJ2-5, with 12 positions matching TRBD2. The V and J ends lost 5 bases and 1 base, in that order; junction bases with no gene match: 5. Germline loops: CDR1 DFQATT, CDR2 SNEGSKA (reference sequence). There are 15 residues in the CDR3. CDR3 amino acids: CSALLAGGSQETQYF. CDR3 DNA sequence: TGCAGTGCTTTGCTAGCGGGAGGGTCCCAAGAGACCCAGTACTTC.

The chain couples TRBV4-3 to TRBJ1-3; 9 positions agree with TRBD1. Losses at the gene ends were 1 base for V and 2 bases for J; bases not matched to a gene: 0. This CDR3 contains 15 residues. Germline V gives CDR1 LGHNA, CDR2 YSLEER. Here the CDR3 DNA reads TGCGCCAGCAGCCAAGGACAGGGGGCTGGAAACACCATATATTTT. Translation gives CASSQGQGAGNTIYF.

The chain links TRBV5-1 to TRBJ2-7; 9 bases fit TRBD1. With V trimmed by 5 bases and J by 0 bases, 6 bases remained unmatched. Germline assignment: CDR1 SGHRS and CDR2 YFSETQ. This CDR3 has 15 residues. Here the CDR3 DNA reads TGCGCCAGCAGATTAAGGACAGGGGTCTCCTACGAGCAGTACTTC. This gives the protein CASRLRTGVSYEQYF.

This clonotype occurred a few times. V usage is TRBV29-1 and J usage is TRBJ2-3; D unclear. Looked up from germline, CDR1 is SQVTM and CDR2 is ANQGSEA. V lost 7 bases and J lost 4, with 9 bases in between. The CDR3 is 11 amino acids. CDR3 region: CSAVESDTQYF. As DNA, the CDR3 is TGCAGCGCCGTCGAGTCAGATACGCAGTATTTT.

This clonotype was observed a handful of times. The chain links TRBV20-1 to TRBJ2-7; D is possibly TRBD2 (5 bases). The germline gives CDR1 DFQATT, CDR2 SNEGSKA (reference sequence). CDR3 size: 14 residues. The V gene lost 4 bases and the J gene lost 3 bases, with 16 bases spanning the gap. Written as DNA, the CDR3 is TGCAGTGCTACCACCGTGAGCGGAAACTACGAGCAGTACTTC. Translated, it gives CSATTVSGNYEQYF.

The chain carries TRBV20-1 and TRBJ2-1; no clear D gene. The CDR3 has 11 amino acids. Germline V gene sequence: CDR1 DFQATT, CDR2 SNEGSKA (reference sequence). Trimming took 2 bases from V and 9 from J, leaving 8 bases between them. The CDR3 DNA is TGCAGTGCTAGAACCCTCAGTGAGCAGTTCTTC. Translated: CSARTLSEQFF.

This chain joins TRBV29-1 and TRBJ1-1; a weak D match, TRBD1 (5 bases). CDR3 length equals 13 residues. V lost 7 bases and J lost 5, with 17 bases in between. The germline CDR1 and CDR2 sequences are SQVTM and ANQGSEA. The CDR3, as DNA: TGCAGCGAAAGCCAGGGACGCGGGACTGAAGCTTTCTTT. Amino acid sequence: CSESQGRGTEAFF.

The genes are TRBV7-2 and TRBJ2-7; D remains unclear. Germline lookup yields CDR1 SGHTA and CDR2 FQGNSA. The germline V and J ends were trimmed by 6 bases and 7 bases, with 22 bases remaining between them. The CDR3 runs to 15 residues. The CDR3 spells CASRVRNLTGNEQYF. CDR3 nucleotide sequence: TGTGCCAGCAGGGTCAGGAACTTAACTGGGAATGAGCAGTACTTC.

This clonotype was detected only a few times. The V and J genes are TRBV20-1 and TRBJ1-5; possibly TRBD1 for D (5 bases). The CDR3 length is 15 residues. Trimming took off 0 bases at V and 3 bases at J, with 12 bases between the two ends. Germline V gene data show CDR1 as DFQATT and CDR2 as SNEGSKA (reference sequence). Here the CDR3 reads CSARDRGVPNQPQHF. For the CDR3, the DNA is TGCAGTGCTAGAGATCGGGGGGTGCCCAATCAGCCCCAGCATTTT.

Concerning this clonotype itself: Germline and junction disagree at one end, which may indicate a read error. This chain joins TRBV6-5 and TRBJ2-7, with D possibly TRBD1 on 6 matching bases. Germline values: CDR1 MNHEY, CDR2 SVGAGI. The CDR3 consists of 15 residues. In DNA form, the CDR3 reads TGTGCCAGCAATTACTCGGACCGGGACAACTACGAGCAGTACTTC. This gives the protein CASNYSDRDNYEQYF.

This clonotype turned up a few times. This chain joins TRBV7-2 and TRBJ2-2; D may be TRBD1 or TRBD2 (5 bases each). The V end was cut by 8 bases, the J end by 1 base, with 14 bases between. The CDR3 contains 15 residues. CDR1 and CDR2 from the germline V gene are SGHTA and FQGNSA. The CDR3 coding sequence is TGTGCCAGCTCTCGTCGGGGCCTGAACACCGGGGAGCTGTTTTTT. This encodes CASSRRGLNTGELFF.

This clonotype was observed a handful of times. This chain connects TRBV27 to TRBJ2-7; the D gene is possibly TRBD1 (6 bases). CDR1 MNHEY and CDR2 SMNVEV come from the germline V gene (reference sequence). V lost 4 bases, J lost 3 bases, and 10 bases lay in between. This CDR3 contains 13 residues. In DNA form, the CDR3 reads TGTGCCAGCAGTTCCGGACAGAACTACGAGCAGTACTTC. Translating it yields CASSSGQNYEQYF.

In its sample, this clonotype was seen a few times. This chain uses TRBV6-5 with TRBJ2-5; a possible D gene is TRBD2 (6 bases). V lost 6 bases and J lost 5, with 10 bases in between. CDR1 and CDR2 (germline): MNHEY, SVGAGI. This CDR3 is built from 12 residues. As DNA, the CDR3 is TGTGCCAGCAGGCGGGATCGCGAGACCCAGTACTTC. Translated: CASRRDRETQYF.

The table lists this clonotype with a few counts. This chain connects TRBV6-2 or TRBV6-3 to TRBJ1-4; D gene ambiguous. Germline CDR1 reads MNHEY; CDR2 reads SVGEGT. The V and J ends lost 2 bases and 8 bases respectively, with 15 bases between them. The CDR3 has 15 amino acids. Here the CDR3 reads CASSYDDYGGEKLFF. The CDR3 DNA is TGTGCCAGCAGTTACGACGATTACGGTGGCGAAAAACTGTTTTTT.